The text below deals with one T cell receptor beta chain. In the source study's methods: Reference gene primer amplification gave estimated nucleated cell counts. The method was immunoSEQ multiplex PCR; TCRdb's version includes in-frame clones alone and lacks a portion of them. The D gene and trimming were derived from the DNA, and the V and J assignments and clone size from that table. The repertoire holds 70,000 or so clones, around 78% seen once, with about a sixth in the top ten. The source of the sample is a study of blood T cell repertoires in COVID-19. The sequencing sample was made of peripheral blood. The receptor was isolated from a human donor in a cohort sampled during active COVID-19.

The CDR3 DNA reads as TGTGCCTCCCGACAGGGGTTGGTTTTTTTCTTT. This translates into CASRQGLVFFF. The rearrangement joins TRBV10-3 to TRBJ1-1; TRBD1 agrees at 8 bases. There are 11 residues in the CDR3. Per germline, CDR1 ENHRY and CDR2 SYGVKD. After removal of 11 bases from V and 13 bases from J, the junction contained 12 bases not matched to a gene.